The clone carrying this TCR beta chain was seen more than once but under ten times. Generated by immunoSEQ multiplex PCR, the TCRdb table keeps only in-frame clones and is missing some. The table includes just over 35,000 clones, more than 35% detected once. Trimming removed 6 bases from V and 4 bases from J; junction bases left unmatched: 8. CDR3 length: 15 residues. Germline CDR1 is MDHEN and CDR2 is SYDVKM. The data belong to a study of PD-L1 blockade in urothelial cancer. The sequencing here drew on tumor tissue, taken before atezolizumab (anti-PD-L1) treatment. The V call is TRBV28, the J call TRBJ2-3; 9 bases fit TRBD1. This TCR was recovered from a man between 60 and 70 years old with urothelial cancer. For the CDR3, the DNA is TGTGCCAGCAGCCCTTACAGGGGGCAGGCAGATACGCAGTATTTT. Its translation is CASSPYRGQADTQYF.